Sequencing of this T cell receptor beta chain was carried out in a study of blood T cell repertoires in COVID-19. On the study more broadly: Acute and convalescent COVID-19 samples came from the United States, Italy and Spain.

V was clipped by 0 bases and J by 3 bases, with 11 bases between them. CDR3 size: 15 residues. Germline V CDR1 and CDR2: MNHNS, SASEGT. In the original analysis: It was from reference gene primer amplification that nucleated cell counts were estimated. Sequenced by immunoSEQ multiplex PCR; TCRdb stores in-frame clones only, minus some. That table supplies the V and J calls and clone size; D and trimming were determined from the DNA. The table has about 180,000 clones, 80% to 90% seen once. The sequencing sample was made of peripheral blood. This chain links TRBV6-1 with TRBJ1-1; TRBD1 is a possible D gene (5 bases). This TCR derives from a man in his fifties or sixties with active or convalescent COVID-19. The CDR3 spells CASSEAPGEYTEAFF. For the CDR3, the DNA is TGTGCCAGCAGTGAAGCGCCGGGGGAGTACACTGAAGCTTTCTTT.